This TCR beta chain originates from a study of neurological immune-mediated disorders. Overall study findings and caveats: Phylogenetic grouping assigned the repertoires of 18 of 34 multiple sclerosis patients to a single related-CDR3 cluster, representing a possible signature.

CDR1 and CDR2 (germline): DFQATT, SNEGSKA (reference sequence). This CDR3 comprises 15 residues. Germline trimming cut 0 bases from V and 5 bases from J; bases unmatched to any gene: 7. A single record per CDR3 protein comes from TCRdb applying MiXCR to the 5' RACE reads. The sample carries more than 60,000 distinct CDR3 sequences, roughly 3.5% recorded once. For this clonotype: Its antigen remains unidentified.

Material for sequencing was PBMCs. This chain links TRBV20-1 with TRBJ2-1, with 7 bases lining up with TRBD2. This TCR derives from a woman aged 45-65 years with multiple sclerosis. The CDR3 coding sequence is TGCAGTGCTAGAGATCCGGGGGAGGGCGACAATGAGCAGTTCTTC. Its translation: CSARDPGEGDNEQFF.